The following is a T cell receptor (beta chain) sequence with its context. This entry belongs to a study of cytomegalovirus exposure and HLA in healthy donors. TCRdb's table, derived via immunoSEQ multiplex PCR, lists solely in-frame clones and lacks some. The sample yields about 38,000 clones, over 80% seen once. Germline CDR1 and CDR2: SNHLY and FYNNEI. The V end was cut by 3 bases, the J end by 2 bases, with 15 bases between. This CDR3 has 16 residues. This sequence originates from a man between 18 and 35 years old in good health and CMV-seronegative. The sequenced sample was PBMCs. The chain recombines TRBV2 with TRBJ2-3, with D perhaps TRBD1 (5 bases). The CDR3 bases are TGTGCCAGCAGTGATTTTTCCGACAGTGACACAGATACGCAGTATTTT. Protein: CASSDFSDSDTDTQYF.